The 20 T cell receptor beta chains below all came from one sample that was sequenced in a study of T cells after yellow fever vaccination. TCRdb re-called the 5' RACE reads through MiXCR, storing one row per CDR3 protein. The repertoire holds approximately 27,000 distinct CDR3 sequences, with less than 7% as singletons. This specimen was PBMCs, either bulk or a sorted T-cell subset (CD4+, CD8+, memory, or dextramer-sorted; not recorded which), taken 15 days after the yellow fever booster vaccination. These receptors all come from a man aged 25-45 years who received the YFV17D yellow fever vaccine.

The CDR3, as DNA: TGTGCCAGCAGTGAAAGCGCGGATCAGCCCCAGCATTTT. Translation gives CASSESADQPQHF. The chain carries TRBV2 and TRBJ1-5; D is undetermined. There are 13 residues in the CDR3. V was trimmed by 2 bases and J by 5 bases, leaving 7 bases between them. Germline CDR1 reads SNHLY; CDR2 reads FYNNEI.

Ten or more counts support this clonotype. The CDR3 region is CAIRGLAVTDTQYF. In DNA form, the CDR3 reads TGTGCCATCAGGGGACTAGCGGTCACAGATACGCAGTATTTT. This chain connects TRBV10-3 to TRBJ2-3; 11 bases match TRBD2. The V gene's germline CDR1 is ENHRY and CDR2 SYGVKD. The CDR3 extends over 14 amino acids. V lost 6 bases to trimming and J lost 2 bases; unmatched junction nucleotides: 1.

This clonotype was seen ten or more times. V is TRBV11-2 and J is TRBJ2-1, with 13 positions matching TRBD2. Per germline, CDR1 SGHAT and CDR2 FQNNGV. The CDR3 is 19 residues long. V lost 2 bases and J lost 7; bases outside the gene matches: 14. CDR3 sequence: CASSLSRSGLAGVMNEQFF. The CDR3 nucleotides read TGTGCCAGCAGCTTATCTCGGTCTGGACTAGCGGGAGTAATGAATGAGCAGTTCTTC.

The sample holds many counts of this clonotype. The rearrangement joins TRBV7-3 to TRBJ2-1; 12 bases are a match to TRBD2. The ends lost 1 base at V and 1 base at J; junction bases unmatched: 11. CDR1 is SGHTA, CDR2 FQGTGA, per germline. The CDR3 runs 20 residues. CDR3: CASSLIPPSGRDPSYNEQFF. For the CDR3, the DNA is TGTGCCAGCAGCTTAATCCCGCCTAGCGGGAGGGACCCGTCCTACAATGAGCAGTTCTTC.

This clonotype was counted ten times or more. This chain links TRBV12-3 or TRBV12-4 with TRBJ1-5; D is undetermined. The CDR3 loop spans 15 amino acids. The V and J ends lost 4 bases and 4 bases respectively, with 14 bases between them. CDR3 coding DNA: TGTGCCAGCAGTTCGTTTTTGGCAGAGAATCAGCCCCAGCATTTT. This encodes CASSSFLAENQPQHF.

This clonotype was counted ten times or more. This sequence joins TRBV5-1 and TRBJ1-6; TRBD1 might be the D (5 bases). CDR1 is SGHRS and CDR2 is YFSETQ in the germline V gene. The V and J ends lost 3 bases and 10 bases respectively, with 17 bases between them. This CDR3 has 15 residues. DNA for the CDR3: TGCGCCAGCAGCTCGGAAACCCAAGGGACGTCACCCCTCCACTTT. Translation gives CASSSETQGTSPLHF.

Ten or more counts support this clonotype. V usage is TRBV12-3 or TRBV12-4 and J usage is TRBJ2-3; D possibly corresponds to TRBD2 (6 bases). The CDR3 contains 16 residues. V was cut by 6 bases and J by 5 bases, with 21 bases left in between. The CDR3 bases are TGTGCCAGCAGCCCCTCGCGGGGCACCGAGGTAGATACGCAGTATTTT. This sequence encodes CASSPSRGTEVDTQYF.

This clonotype was found many times. The genes are TRBV10-3 and TRBJ2-3; perhaps TRBD2 as D (6 bases). This CDR3 comprises 13 residues. The germline gives CDR1 ENHRY, CDR2 SYGVKD. With 0 bases removed from V and 14 bases from J, the gap between germline ends came to 15 bases. This CDR3 is CAISESVGEVPYF. The CDR3 DNA sequence: TGTGCCATCAGTGAGTCGGTGGGGGAGGTGCCGTATTTT.

This clonotype was detected many times. This chain connects TRBV5-1 to TRBJ2-7, with D maybe TRBD2 (6 bases). This CDR3 region has 17 residues. Germline V gives CDR1 SGHRS, CDR2 YFSETQ. Trimming took 8 bases from V and 2 from J, leaving 26 bases between them. CDR3 region: CARYLTGTLNRAYEQYF. In DNA, the CDR3 is TGCGCCAGGTATCTGACCGGGACTCTCAATCGGGCCTACGAGCAGTACTTC.

The rearrangement joins TRBV2 to TRBJ2-3; 8 positions match TRBD2. The CDR3 is 18 amino acids. Per germline, CDR1 SNHLY and CDR2 FYNNEI. Germline trimming cut 11 bases from V and 0 bases from J; bases unmatched to any gene: 19. This chain's CDR3 is CAFSSTWDSGKSTDTQYF. For the CDR3, the DNA is TGTGCCTTCAGTTCCACTTGGGATAGCGGGAAAAGCACAGATACGCAGTATTTT.

This clonotype was observed many times. V gene TRBV10-3 combines with J gene TRBJ2-4, with 10 bases identical to TRBD2. The CDR3 has 14 amino acids. J lost 7 bases, V lost 4 bases, and 4 bases had no gene match. Per germline, CDR1 ENHRY and CDR2 SYGVKD. The CDR3 sequence: CAISVGTSENIQYF. The CDR3 DNA follows: TGTGCCATCAGTGTTGGGACTAGCGAGAACATTCAGTACTTC.

This clonotype was detected many times. The chain employs TRBV5-1 and TRBJ1-1; D is uncertain. Germline values: CDR1 SGHRS, CDR2 YFSETQ. This CDR3 has 14 residues. Between the trimmed V and J ends, which lost 0 bases and 5 bases, there was a span of 11 bases. Written as DNA, the CDR3 is TGCGCCAGCAGCTTGGGTGACCTCGTGACTGAAGCTTTCTTT. Its translation: CASSLGDLVTEAFF.

In its sample, this clonotype was seen many times. The chain has TRBV7-9 and TRBJ1-1; 8 positions agree with TRBD1. This CDR3 region has 17 residues. The trim removed 1 base at V and 4 bases at J, leaving 11 bases unmatched. Germline V gene data show CDR1 as SEHNR and CDR2 as FQNEAQ (reference sequence). This CDR3 reads CASSLVGQGRGLTEAFF. CDR3 nucleotide sequence: TGTGCCAGCAGCTTAGTTGGACAGGGTAGAGGGCTCACTGAAGCTTTCTTT.

The sample holds a few counts of this clonotype. The rearrangement links TRBV6-1 to TRBJ2-4, with D unclear. The CDR3 covers 15 residues. V was shortened by 7 bases and J by 0 bases, with 13 bases between the two germline ends. CDR1 is MNHNS, CDR2 SASEGT, per germline. The CDR3 sequence: CASTLISGAKNIQYF. CDR3 nucleotide sequence: TGTGCCAGCACCCTAATTTCAGGAGCCAAAAACATTCAGTACTTC.

This clonotype was seen ten or more times. The rearrangement uses TRBV21-1 and TRBJ2-2; no DNA check was done on the table's D call, TRBD2. TRBV21-1 is classified as a pseudogene. The CDR3 contains 12 residues. The CDR3 DNA sequence: TGTGCCAGCAGACCGGGAGGGGGGGAGCTGTTTTTT. The encoded protein is CASRPGGGELFF.

This clonotype has at least ten counts. The chain joins TRBV3-1 to TRBJ2-5; a possible D gene is TRBD2 (5 bases). Germline values: CDR1 LGHDT, CDR2 YNNKEL (reference sequence). V lost 4 bases and J 1 base, leaving 13 bases between the germline ends. The CDR3 is 15 residues long. The CDR3: CASSRGIAAQETQYF. CDR3 DNA: TGTGCCAGCAGCCGAGGGATAGCAGCCCAAGAGACCCAGTACTTC.

This clonotype was recorded many times. A junction boundary mismatches the germline segment, possibly from a read error. V gene TRBV5-6 combines with J gene TRBJ2-1; 8 nucleotides agree with TRBD2. Germline values: CDR1 SGHDT, CDR2 YYEEEE. This CDR3 comprises 13 residues. The CDR3 DNA reads as TGTACCAGCAGCTTGGTACTAGCGGTTGTGCAGTTCTTC. This gives the protein CTSSLVLAVVQFF.

This clonotype was seen many times. The junction does not match germline at one end; this may be a read error. CDR3 nucleotides: TGTGCCAGCAGCTTAGGCGCCGTGGGAGTTAATTGGTTC. Its protein is CASSLGAVGVNWF. The chain has TRBV7-2 and TRBJ2-5, with a possible D match to TRBD2 (5 bases). Germline CDR1 reads SGHTA; CDR2 reads FQGNSA. The CDR3 is 13 residues long.

The table lists this clonotype with a few counts. This chain uses TRBV5-1 with TRBJ2-2, with D possibly being TRBD1 (6 bases). The V gene's germline CDR1 is SGHRS and CDR2 YFSETQ. Trimming shortened V by 4 bases and J by 0 bases, and 10 bases separated the two germline ends. The CDR3 runs to 15 residues. CDR3 bases: TGCGCCAGCAGCCCGACAGGAACGAACACCGGGGAGCTGTTTTTT. It encodes CASSPTGTNTGELFF.

This clonotype was seen many times. The chain has TRBV29-1 and TRBJ2-6; 9 nucleotides line up with TRBD1. The CDR3 is made up of 17 amino acids. In germline, CDR1 is SQVTM, CDR2 ANQGSEA. J gave up 0 bases and V 4 bases, and 7 bases lay outside the gene matches. In DNA form, the CDR3 reads TGCAGCGTTGGAAAGGGACAGGGTACCTCTGGGGCCAACGTCCTGACTTTC. Translating gives CSVGKGQGTSGANVLTF. Full variable domain (rest looked up from reference TRBV29-1 and TRBJ2-6): SAVISQKPSRDICQRGTSLTIQCQVDSQVTMMFWYRQQPGQSLTLIATANQGSEATYESGFVIDKFPISRPNLTFSTLTVSNMSPEDSSIYLCSVGKGQGTSGANVLTFGAGSRLTVL.